This T cell receptor beta chain was sequenced during a study of cytomegalovirus exposure and HLA in healthy donors. Overall study findings and caveats: Most likely, a cluster of highly shared sequence variants arose as a sequencing artifact. Cytomegalovirus association was listed for about 160 TCR beta chains.

As concerns this clone: Its antigen is not known. A read error may account for a junction end that differs from germline. Other nucleotide sequences in the sample specify the same CDR3.

The study ran its PCR with 60 Vbeta and 13 Jbeta primers. The authors' processing: An analysis performed later counted about 80 million unique TCR beta chains (roughly 11 million of them shared). Only in-frame clones appear in the TCRdb table, and some are missing; sequencing was by immunoSEQ multiplex PCR. V and J calls and clone size come straight from that table; D and trimming were deduced from the DNA. The table includes under 150,000 clones, approximately 84% detected once. The CDR3 covers 14 residues. The germline V gene has CDR1 KGHSH and CDR2 LQKENI. The sample comprised PBMCs. The chain is built from TRBV18 and TRBJ2-7, with 7 bases aligning to TRBD1. This receptor was identified in a woman between 40 and 50 years old in good health and CMV-seronegative. The CDR3 sequence: CASSQGTVSYEQYF. CDR3 DNA: TGCGCCAGCTCGCAAGGGACAGTCTCCTACGAGCAGTACTTC. Complete variable domain (other parts from reference TRBV18 and TRBJ2-7): NAGVMQNPRHLVRRRGQEARLRCSPMKGHSHVYWYRQLPEEGLKFMVYLQKENIIDESGMPKERFSAEFPKEGPSILRIQQVVRGDSAAYFCASSQGTVSYEQYFGPGTRLTVT.